One and the same sample provided the 19 T cell receptor beta chains below, sequenced in a study of T cells in tuberculosis. Sequenced by immunoSEQ multiplex PCR; TCRdb stores in-frame clones only, minus some. Counted here are 35,000 to 40,000 clones, 94% occurring once; the ten biggest clones make up 9.5% to 13%. The sequenced sample was PBMCs. The receptors come from a donor aged 10-29 years with latent tuberculosis or without tuberculosis infection. Some clones in this sample may be carry-over from other donors' samples.

The chain employs TRBV18 and TRBJ1-1; no definite D call. The germline V gene encodes CDR1 KGHSH and CDR2 LQKENI. V lost 6 bases to trimming and J lost 3 bases, with 11 bases between them. The CDR3 sequence is 13 residues long. CDR3 sequence: CASSLNRDTEAFF. As DNA, the CDR3 is TGTGCCAGCTCCCTTAACCGGGACACTGAAGCTTTCTTT.

The chain couples TRBV7-6 to TRBJ1-1; D possibly corresponds to TRBD1 (6 bases). Between the trimmed V and J ends, which lost 3 bases and 0 bases, there was a span of 8 bases. The CDR3 loop spans 14 amino acids. Germline V gives CDR1 SGHVS, CDR2 FNYEAQ. As DNA, the CDR3 is TGTGCCAGCAGCTTGACAGGCCTGAACACTGAAGCTTTCTTT. Protein sequence: CASSLTGLNTEAFF.

The J gene is TRBJ1-2, the V gene TRBV30; 8 bases are a match to TRBD1. The germline CDR1 and CDR2 sequences are GTSNPN and SVGIG (reference sequence). The J segment lost 8 bases and the V segment lost 1 base, leaving 12 bases of the junction unmatched. The CDR3 totals 15 residues. DNA of the CDR3: TGTGCCTGGAGTGAAAGGACAGGGCCAACTCGGGGCTACACCTTC. Protein sequence: CAWSERTGPTRGYTF.

The chain has TRBV29-1 and TRBJ2-5; tentative D call: TRBD1 (6 bases). Per the germline V gene, CDR1 is SQVTM and CDR2 is ANQGSEA. CDR3 length: 14 residues. The V end was cut by 4 bases, the J end by 3 bases, with 15 bases between. The CDR3 sequence is CSVAWQGWEETQYF. The CDR3 coding sequence is TGCAGCGTTGCCTGGCAGGGGTGGGAAGAGACCCAGTACTTC.

V is TRBV30 and J is TRBJ2-3, with 8 nucleotides matching TRBD2. J gave up 2 bases and V 2 bases, and 6 bases lay outside the gene matches. This CDR3 is built from 15 residues. Germline-derived CDR1 and CDR2 are GTSNPN and SVGIG (reference sequence). CDR3 nucleotide sequence: TGTGCCTGGAGTCGACGCGGGGGGCCCACAGATACGCAGTATTTT. This encodes CAWSRRGGPTDTQYF.

The chain carries TRBV2 and TRBJ2-3, with D tentatively TRBD1 (5 bases). CDR1 is SNHLY, CDR2 FYNNEI, per germline. The CDR3 is 15 residues long. Between the trimmed V and J ends, which lost 6 bases and 0 bases, there was a span of 13 bases. CDR3 in amino acids: CASSPRVVSTDTQYF. The DNA of the CDR3 is TGTGCCAGCAGCCCCAGGGTTGTTAGCACAGATACGCAGTATTTT.

The chain recombines TRBV21-1 with TRBJ1-1. TRBV21-1 is recorded as a pseudogene. This CDR3 region has 15 residues. Written as DNA, the CDR3 is TGTGCCAGCAGCAAAGCGTCGGACGTGGGAGGTCGGGGACCCTTT. Translating gives CASSKASDVGGRGPF.

The chain has TRBV25-1 and TRBJ1-6, with D unclear. The V gene's germline CDR1 is MGHDK and CDR2 SYGVNS. Trimming cost V 3 bases and J 8 bases, with 14 bases left between them. The CDR3 runs 15 residues. The CDR3 loop is CASSEGRMGDSPLHF. In nucleotides, the CDR3 is TGTGCCAGCAGTGAGGGCAGGATGGGCGATTCACCCCTCCACTTT.

This chain connects TRBV10-3 to TRBJ2-7; D not certain. V lost 0 bases and J lost 5, with 8 bases in between. The length of the CDR3 is 13 residues. CDR1 and CDR2 from the germline V gene are ENHRY and SYGVKD. CDR3 sequence: CAISESTYHEQYF. The CDR3 DNA reads TGTGCCATCAGTGAGTCCACTTACCACGAGCAGTACTTC.

This clone was seen a single time. The rearrangement uses TRBV9 and TRBJ1-1; TRBD1 agrees at 10 bases. Germline V gives CDR1 SGDLS, CDR2 YYNGEE. Trimming removed 3 bases from V and 6 bases from J; junction bases left unmatched: 8. The CDR3 spans 15 residues. Here the CDR3 reads CASSDFRDRGAEAFF. In nucleotides, the CDR3 is TGTGCCAGCAGCGATTTCCGGGACAGGGGCGCTGAAGCTTTCTTT.

In nucleotides, the CDR3 is TGCGCCAGCAGCCAAGAGGCAGGGGGGTGGGGTGAGCAGTTCTTC. This codes for CASSQEAGGWGEQFF. The chain is built from TRBV4-3 and TRBJ2-1; TRBD1 is a possible D gene (7 bases). CDR1 LGHNA and CDR2 YSLEER come from the germline V gene. The CDR3 has 15 residues. V lost 0 bases and J lost 9, with 15 bases in between.

V gene TRBV25-1 combines with J gene TRBJ2-2; 7 positions agree with TRBD1. Germline V gives CDR1 MGHDK, CDR2 SYGVNS. This CDR3 is 16 amino acids long. After removal of 5 bases from V and 4 bases from J, the junction contained 10 bases not matched to a gene. The CDR3 nucleotides are TGTGCCAGCAGTCAAACAGGGGAACGGAGCACCGGGGAGCTGTTTTTT. It encodes CASSQTGERSTGELFF.

This chain joins TRBV4-1 and TRBJ2-7; tentatively, D is TRBD2 (7 bases). The length of the CDR3 is 13 residues. Germline V gene sequence: CDR1 MGHRA, CDR2 YSYEKL. V was clipped by 5 bases and J by 3 bases, with 11 bases between them. In DNA, the CDR3 is TGCGCCAGCAGCGGGGGGGCCCTCTACGAGCAGTACTTC. As protein: CASSGGALYEQYF.

CDR3 amino acids: CASSQVGQAEAFF. CDR3 bases: TGCGCCAGCAGCCAAGTCGGACAGGCTGAAGCTTTCTTT. This rearrangement joins TRBV4-1 to TRBJ1-1; TRBD1 matches at 7 bases. Germline assignment: CDR1 MGHRA and CDR2 YSYEKL. The CDR3 runs 13 residues. With V trimmed by 1 base and J by 6 bases, 2 bases remained unmatched.

The chain carries TRBV11-3 and TRBJ2-7, with TRBD1 as a possible D gene (5 bases). The CDR3 spans 16 residues. Trimming took off 5 bases at V and 2 bases at J, with 19 bases between the two ends. CDR1 is SGHNT and CDR2 is YENEEA in the germline V gene. In DNA form, the CDR3 reads TGTGCCAGCAGCCCCGGGCAGGGCCCTGGGGCCTACGAGCAGTACTTC. The encoded protein is CASSPGQGPGAYEQYF. Together with reference TRBV11-3 and TRBJ2-7, the CDR3 gives the full variable domain: EAGVVQSPRYKIIEKKQPVAFWCNPISGHNTLYWYLQNLGQGPELLIRYENEEAVDDSQLPKDRFSAERLKGVDSTLKIQPAELGDSAVYLCASSPGQGPGAYEQYFGPGTRLTVT.

This chain links TRBV5-1 with TRBJ2-3; 12 bases match TRBD2. Germline CDR1 and CDR2: SGHRS and YFSETQ. CDR3 length equals 22 residues. Losses at the gene ends were 7 bases for V and 2 bases for J; bases not matched to a gene: 26. The CDR3 reads CASSGTPVGLAGTEPFTDTQYF. CDR3 bases: TGCGCCAGCTCGGGGACACCAGTAGGACTAGCGGGGACCGAACCCTTCACAGATACGCAGTATTTT.

The rearrangement links TRBV4-1 to TRBJ1-2, with D perhaps matching TRBD1 (6 bases). The CDR3 is made up of 14 amino acids. V lost 0 bases and J 5 bases, leaving 10 bases between the germline ends. CDR1 MGHRA and CDR2 YSYEKL come from the germline V gene. In DNA, the CDR3 is TGCGCCAGCAGCCAAGACAGGGGTGGATATGGCTACACCTTC. This translates into CASSQDRGGYGYTF.

This chain joins TRBV27 and TRBJ2-2; TRBD1 might be the D (6 bases). Deletions cut 8 bases from V and 9 bases from J, with 13 bases between. The germline gives CDR1 MNHEY, CDR2 SMNVEV (reference sequence). The CDR3 spans 12 residues. CDR3: CASGTGFWELFF. CDR3 DNA: TGTGCCAGCGGTACAGGGTTTTGGGAGCTGTTTTTT.

V gene TRBV7-2 combines with J gene TRBJ1-1, with D tentatively TRBD1 (5 bases). Trimming cost V 1 base and J 4 bases, with 13 bases left between them. The CDR3 consists of 15 residues. The germline V gene has CDR1 SGHTA and CDR2 FQGNSA. The CDR3 reads CASSLGGFSSTEAFF. The CDR3 DNA is TGTGCCAGCAGCTTAGGGGGCTTTAGCAGCACTGAAGCTTTCTTT.